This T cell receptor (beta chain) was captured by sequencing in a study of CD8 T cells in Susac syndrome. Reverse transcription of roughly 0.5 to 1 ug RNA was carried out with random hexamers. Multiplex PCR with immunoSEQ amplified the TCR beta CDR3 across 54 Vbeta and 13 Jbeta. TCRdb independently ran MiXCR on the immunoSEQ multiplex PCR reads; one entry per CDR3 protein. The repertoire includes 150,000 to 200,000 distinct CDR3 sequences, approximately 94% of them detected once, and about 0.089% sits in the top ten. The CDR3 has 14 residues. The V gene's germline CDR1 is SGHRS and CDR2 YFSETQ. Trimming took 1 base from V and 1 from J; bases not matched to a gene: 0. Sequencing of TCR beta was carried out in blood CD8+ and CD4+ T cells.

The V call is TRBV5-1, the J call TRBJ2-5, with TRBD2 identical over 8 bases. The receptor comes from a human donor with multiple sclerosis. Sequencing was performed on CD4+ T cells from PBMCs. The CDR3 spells CASSLTSGQETQYF. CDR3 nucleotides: TGCGCCAGCAGCTTGACTAGCGGCCAAGAGACCCAGTACTTC.